The rows below give T cell receptor beta chains drawn from one sample of a study of circulating and synovial CD4+ cells in juvenile arthritis. Libraries were prepared by immunoSEQ multiplex PCR; TCRdb keeps only in-frame clonotypes and omits some of them. The data contain 34,000 or so clones, approximately 96% of them singletons. Material for sequencing was CD4+ T cells from blood. The receptors here all came from a human donor with juvenile idiopathic arthritis. Both conserved end residues are part of each CDR3. The D gene is left open where the match is weak. Size values are once, few and many counts, or a class for expanded clones, and some rows have none.

NA	15	TRBV5-1	TRBJ1-6	once	TGCGCCAGCAGCTTTACAGTCATTTCTAATTCACCCCTCCACTTT	CASSFTVISNSPLHF
NA	14	TRBV18	TRBJ2-3	NA	TGTGCCAGCTCTGACTCGTCTAGCACAGATACGCAGTATTTT	CASSDSSSTDTQYF
TRBD2	17	TRBV7-6	TRBJ2-5	NA	TGTGCCAGCAGCTTAGATGCGGGGGGCGGGGGCCAAGAGACCCAGTACTTC	CASSLDAGGGGQETQYF
NA	18	TRBV5-4	TRBJ1-6	NA	TGTGCCAGCAGCTCCGAAGGAGGTCTTCCTAGTTATAATTCCCCCCTCCACTTT	CASSSEGGLPSYNSPLHF
TRBD1	13	TRBV14	TRBJ2-7	few	TGTGCCACCCGTCCAGGGGGCACCTACGAGCAGTACTTC	CATRPGGTYEQYF
NA	15	TRBV12-2	TRBJ2-7	NA	TGTGCAAGTCGCCATCGGGACAGGGGTCGGTACGAGCAGTACTTC	CASRHRDRGRYEQYF
NA	15	TRBV7-2	TRBJ2-5	NA	TGTGCCAGCAGCGGTACAACATTCAACCAAGAGACCCAGTACTTC	CASSGTTFNQETQYF
NA	15	TRBV7-2	TRBJ1-6	NA	TGTGCCAGCAGCTTAGTGGGGGGGGAGGGCTCACCCCTCCACTTT	CASSLVGGEGSPLHF
TRBD2	15	TRBV2	TRBJ2-2	NA	TGTGCCAGCAGTCGCGCTAGCGGGGTCCCCGGGGAGCTGTTTTTT	CASSRASGVPGELFF
TRBD1	15	TRBV2	TRBJ1-4	NA	TGTGCCAGCAGTGCGGGACAGACTACTAATGAAAAACTGTTTTTT	CASSAGQTTNEKLFF
TRBD1	17	TRBV4-3	TRBJ2-5	NA	TGCGCCAGCAGCCAAGATTTGACAGGGGGGTACCAAGAGACCCAGTACTTC	CASSQDLTGGYQETQYF
TRBD1	14	TRBV19	TRBJ1-6	NA	TGTGCCAGCCGACAGGGCTACTATAATTCACCCCTCCACTTT	CASRQGYYNSPLHF
NA	14	TRBV6-1	TRBJ2-5	NA	TGTGCCAGCAGCCAGGACACCCGGATGGAGACCCAGTACTTC	CASSQDTRMETQYF
TRBD1	15	TRBV6-1	TRBJ2-7	NA	TGTGCCAGCAGACCAGGGACAGGAACAAGGTACGAGCAGTACTTC	CASRPGTGTRYEQYF
NA	14	TRBV6-6	TRBJ2-5	NA	TGTGCCAGCAGTTTTACGGGACTGCTGCTGGACCAGTACTTC	CASSFTGLLLDQYF
TRBD2	19	TRBV4-1	TRBJ2-1	NA	TGCGCCAGCAGCCAAGAATTTCGAGCGGGGGGGCAAAAAGACAATGAGCAGTTCTTC	CASSQEFRAGGQKDNEQFF
NA	14	TRBV11-3	TRBJ2-5	NA	TGTGCCAGCAGCTTAGAAAGAGGAACAGAGACCCAGTACTTC	CASSLERGTETQYF
NA	16	TRBV5-1	TRBJ1-1	NA	TGCGCCAGCAGCTCCCTGGGGCCTCGGAAGAACACTGAAGCTTTCTTT	CASSSLGPRKNTEAFF
NA	14	TRBV7-2	TRBJ1-5	NA	TGTGCCAGCAGCCGCCGACACGGCAATCAGCCCCAGCATTTT	CASSRRHGNQPQHF
TRBD2	17	TRBV7-2	TRBJ2-1	NA	TGTGCCAGCAGCGCCCTACCTAGCGGGGGGAGTTTCAATGAGCAGTTCTTC	CASSALPSGGSFNEQFF
NA	13	TRBV28	TRBJ2-7	NA	TGTGCCAGCAGACTCACCCCCTCCTACGAGCAGTACTTC	CASRLTPSYEQYF
NA	17	TRBV4-1	TRBJ2-5	NA	TGCGCCAGCAGCCAAGATAAGGCTCGACTTGTCCAAGAGACCCAGTACTTC	CASSQDKARLVQETQYF
NA	16	TRBV7-2	TRBJ2-3	NA	TGTGCCAGCAGCTTGCGTCTAGCGATAAGGACAGATACGCAGTATTTT	CASSLRLAIRTDTQYF
NA	14	TRBV28	TRBJ1-1	NA	TGTGCCAGCAGTTCTCTCGGGGGGAACACTGAAGCTTTCTTT	CASSSLGGNTEAFF
NA	14	TRBV29-1	TRBJ2-1	once	TGCAGCTTCGGACAGTCACTTTTTAACAATGAGCAGTTCTTC	CSFGQSLFNNEQFF
NA	13	TRBV5-1	TRBJ2-5	NA	TGCGCCAGCAGCCCGGCGGGCCAAGAGACCCAGTACTTC	CASSPAGQETQYF
NA	15	TRBV4-3	TRBJ1-5	NA	TGCGCCAGCAGCCAAACCAGGGGTCGGCCTGTAGCCCAGCATTTT	CASSQTRGRPVAQHF
TRBD1	13	TRBV2	TRBJ2-7	NA	TGTGCCTGCACGCGAGACAGGGGTGGGGAGCAGTACTTC	CACTRDRGGEQYF
NA	16	TRBV30	TRBJ2-7	NA	TGTGCCTGGAACAGAGGCCGGGGTCCTAAGTGGGACGAGCAGTACTTC	CAWNRGRGPKWDEQYF
TRBD1	16	TRBV4-3	TRBJ2-1	NA	TGCGCCAGCAGCCAAGATACGGGACAGGGGTTAGAGGAGCAGTTCTTC	CASSQDTGQGLEEQFF
NA	15	TRBV7-6	TRBJ2-1	NA	TGTGCCAGCAGCCTTGCGTTGGCGGGGTACAATGAGCAGTTCTTC	CASSLALAGYNEQFF
NA	15	TRBV5-1	TRBJ1-4	NA	TGCGCCAGCAGCTGGCGGCAGCCTGACGAGGAAAAACTGTTTTTT	CASSWRQPDEEKLFF
NA	13	TRBV6-4	TRBJ1-2	NA	TGTGCCAGCAGTGACTCGGGGCTAACGGGCTACACCTTC	CASSDSGLTGYTF
NA	14	TRBV27	TRBJ2-7	NA	TGTGCCAGCAGCCGCGCGCCCATCTCCTACGAGCAGTACTTC	CASSRAPISYEQYF
NA	14	TRBV11-1	TRBJ2-7	NA	TGTGCCAGCAGCTTAGGCATGGTGGGCGACGAGCAGTACTTC	CASSLGMVGDEQYF
TRBD2	13	TRBV27	TRBJ2-7	once	TGTGCCAGCAGGAGCGGGGGACGTAACGAGCAGTACTTC	CASRSGGRNEQYF
NA	15	TRBV28	TRBJ1-3	NA	TGTGCCAGCAGTTTCGCGGGGGGGATAGGAAACACCATATATTTT	CASSFAGGIGNTIYF